The 2 T cell receptor beta chains presented below share a single source sample, sequenced in a study of OX40 agonist ivuxolimab in advanced cancers. Some clones are missing from TCRdb's copy, which holds only in-frame ones; the method was immunoSEQ multiplex PCR. Among 50,000 to 70,000 clones listed, over 90% were seen once. Sequencing was performed on CD4+ or CD8+ T cells sorted from blood, taken in a trial of the OX40 agonist ivuxolimab. All receptors come from an adult with an advanced solid tumor such as melanoma, head and neck, liver or kidney cancer.

The chain is built from TRBV28 and TRBJ1-2; D may be TRBD1 (6 bases). The germline gives CDR1 MDHEN, CDR2 SYDVKM. The CDR3 loop spans 14 amino acids. V was clipped by 6 bases and J by 5 bases, with 16 bases between them. The CDR3 nucleotides read TGTGCCAGCAGGGTACAGGGTAGTGGGTATGGCTACACCTTC. Protein: CASRVQGSGYGYTF.

By proportion, this clone is medium-sized. The chain recombines TRBV6-5 with TRBJ2-5; D is perhaps TRBD2 (7 bases). CDR1 is MNHEY, CDR2 SVGAGI, per germline. CDR3 size: 14 residues. The V gene lost 4 bases and the J gene lost 4 bases, with 13 bases spanning the gap. This chain's CDR3 is CASSWRGEGETQYF. CDR3 nucleotides: TGTGCCAGCAGTTGGAGGGGGGAGGGAGAGACCCAGTACTTC.